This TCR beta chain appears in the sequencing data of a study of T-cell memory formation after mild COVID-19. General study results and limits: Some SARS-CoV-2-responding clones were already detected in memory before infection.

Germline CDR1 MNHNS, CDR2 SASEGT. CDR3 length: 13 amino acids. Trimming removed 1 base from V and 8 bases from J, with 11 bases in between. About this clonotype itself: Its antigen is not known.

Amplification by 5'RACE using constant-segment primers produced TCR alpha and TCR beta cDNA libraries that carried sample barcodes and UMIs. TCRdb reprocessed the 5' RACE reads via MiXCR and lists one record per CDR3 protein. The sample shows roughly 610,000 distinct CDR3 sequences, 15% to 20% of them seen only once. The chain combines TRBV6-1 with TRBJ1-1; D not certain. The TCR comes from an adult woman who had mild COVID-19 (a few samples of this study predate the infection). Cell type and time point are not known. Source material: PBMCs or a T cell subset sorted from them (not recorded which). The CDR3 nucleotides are TGTGCCAGCAGTGAAGTAATCAGATCAGAAGCTTTCTTT. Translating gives CASSEVIRSEAFF.